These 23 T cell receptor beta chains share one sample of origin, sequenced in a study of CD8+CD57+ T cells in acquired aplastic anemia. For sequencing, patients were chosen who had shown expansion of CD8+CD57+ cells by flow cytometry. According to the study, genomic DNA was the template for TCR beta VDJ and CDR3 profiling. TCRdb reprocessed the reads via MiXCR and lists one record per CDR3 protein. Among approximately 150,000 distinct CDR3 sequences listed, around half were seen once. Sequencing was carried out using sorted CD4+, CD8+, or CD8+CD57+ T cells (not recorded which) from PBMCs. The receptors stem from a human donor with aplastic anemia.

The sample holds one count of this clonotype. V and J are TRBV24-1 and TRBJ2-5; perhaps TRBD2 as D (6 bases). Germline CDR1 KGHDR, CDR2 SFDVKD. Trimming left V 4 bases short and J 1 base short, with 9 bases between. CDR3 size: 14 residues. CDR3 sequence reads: CATSESTSQETQYF. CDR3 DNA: TGTGCCACCAGTGAGTCGACTAGCCAAGAGACCCAGTACTTC.

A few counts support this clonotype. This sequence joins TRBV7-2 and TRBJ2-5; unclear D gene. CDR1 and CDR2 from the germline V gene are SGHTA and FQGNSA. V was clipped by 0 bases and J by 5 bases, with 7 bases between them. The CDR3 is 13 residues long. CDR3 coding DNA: TGTGCCAGCAGCTTAGCTGGGTGGGAGACCCAGTACTTC. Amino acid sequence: CASSLAGWETQYF.

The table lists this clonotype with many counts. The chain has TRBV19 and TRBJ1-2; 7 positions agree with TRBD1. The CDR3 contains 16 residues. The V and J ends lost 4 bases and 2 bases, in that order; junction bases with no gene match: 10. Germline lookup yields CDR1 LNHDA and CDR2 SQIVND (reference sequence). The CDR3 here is CASSNYTGTENYGYTF. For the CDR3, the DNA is TGTGCCAGTAGTAACTATACCGGGACAGAGAACTATGGCTACACCTTC.

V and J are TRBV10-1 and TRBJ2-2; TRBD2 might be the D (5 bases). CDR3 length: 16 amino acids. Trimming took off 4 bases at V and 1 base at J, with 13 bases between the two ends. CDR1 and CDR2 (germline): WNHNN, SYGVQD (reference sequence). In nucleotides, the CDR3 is TGCGCCAGCAGTGTTTACGGGGATAAGAACACCGGGGAGCTGTTTTTT. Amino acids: CASSVYGDKNTGELFF.

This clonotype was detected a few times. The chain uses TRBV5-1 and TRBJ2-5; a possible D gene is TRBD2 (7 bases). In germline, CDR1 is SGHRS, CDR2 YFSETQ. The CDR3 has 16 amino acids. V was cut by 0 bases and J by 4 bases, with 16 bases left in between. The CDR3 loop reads CASSLAPGGEGETQYF. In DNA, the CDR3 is TGCGCCAGCAGCTTGGCTCCGGGGGGCGAGGGAGAGACCCAGTACTTC.

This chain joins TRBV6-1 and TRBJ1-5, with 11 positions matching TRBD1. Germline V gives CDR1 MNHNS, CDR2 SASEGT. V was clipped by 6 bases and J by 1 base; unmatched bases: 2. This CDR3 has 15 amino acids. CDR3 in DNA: TGTGCCAGCAGGTGGGACAGGGGGAGCAATCAGCCCCAGCATTTT. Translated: CASRWDRGSNQPQHF.

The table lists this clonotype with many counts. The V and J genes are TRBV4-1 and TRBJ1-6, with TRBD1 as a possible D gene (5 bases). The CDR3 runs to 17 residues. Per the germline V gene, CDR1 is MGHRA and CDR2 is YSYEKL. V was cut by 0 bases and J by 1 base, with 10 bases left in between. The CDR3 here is CASSQERGVSYNSPLHF. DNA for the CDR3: TGCGCCAGCAGCCAAGAAAGGGGAGTTTCCTATAATTCACCCCTCCACTTT.

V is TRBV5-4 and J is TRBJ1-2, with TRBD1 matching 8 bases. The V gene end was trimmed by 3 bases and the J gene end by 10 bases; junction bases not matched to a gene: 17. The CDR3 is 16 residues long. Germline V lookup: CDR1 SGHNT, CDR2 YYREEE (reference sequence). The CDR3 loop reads CASSSGQGGESVLYTF. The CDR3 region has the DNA TGTGCCAGCAGCTCCGGACAGGGTGGGGAGTCCGTTCTCTACACCTTC.

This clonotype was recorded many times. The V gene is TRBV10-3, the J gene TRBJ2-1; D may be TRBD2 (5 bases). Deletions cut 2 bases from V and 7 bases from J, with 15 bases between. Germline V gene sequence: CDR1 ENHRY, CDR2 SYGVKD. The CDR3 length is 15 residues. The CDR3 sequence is CAISEPGRLGNEQFF. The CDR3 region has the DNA TGTGCCATCAGTGAGCCGGGGAGATTAGGGAATGAGCAGTTCTTC.

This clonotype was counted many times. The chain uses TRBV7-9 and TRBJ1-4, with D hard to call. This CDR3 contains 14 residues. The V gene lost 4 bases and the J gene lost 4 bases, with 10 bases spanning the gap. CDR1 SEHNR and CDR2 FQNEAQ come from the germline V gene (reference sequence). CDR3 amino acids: CASSSLGLNEKLFF. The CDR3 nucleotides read TGTGCCAGCAGCTCCTTGGGTCTTAATGAAAAACTGTTTTTT.

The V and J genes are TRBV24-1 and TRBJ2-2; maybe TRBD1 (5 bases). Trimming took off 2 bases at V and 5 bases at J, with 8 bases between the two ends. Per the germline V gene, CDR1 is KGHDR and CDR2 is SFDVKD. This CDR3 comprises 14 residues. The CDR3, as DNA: TGTGCCACCAGTGATTACCCAGGGACCGGGGAGCTGTTTTTT. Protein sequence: CATSDYPGTGELFF.

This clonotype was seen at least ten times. CDR3 amino acids: CASSLERGNQPQHF. DNA of the CDR3: TGTGCCAGCAGTTTAGAGAGGGGCAATCAGCCCCAGCATTTT. The chain joins TRBV12-3 or TRBV12-4 to TRBJ1-5; no clear D gene. Between the trimmed V and J ends, which lost 1 base and 2 bases, there was a span of 6 bases. The CDR3 runs to 14 residues.

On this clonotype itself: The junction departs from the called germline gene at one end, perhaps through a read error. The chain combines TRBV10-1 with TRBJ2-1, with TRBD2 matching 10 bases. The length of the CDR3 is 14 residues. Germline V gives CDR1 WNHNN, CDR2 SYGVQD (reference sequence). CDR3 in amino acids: CASSAGTSDNEQFF. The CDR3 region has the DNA TGTGCCAGCAGCGCCGGGACTAGCGACAATGAGCAGTTCTTC.

The CDR3 protein is CASSEVAGTGNTEAFF. The CDR3, as DNA: TGTGCCAGTAGTGAGGTGGCCGGGACAGGGAACACTGAAGCTTTCTTT. This sequence joins TRBV19 and TRBJ1-1; 8 bases align to TRBD1. The V and J ends lost 5 bases and 1 base, in that order; junction bases with no gene match: 9. The germline V gene has CDR1 LNHDA and CDR2 SQIVND (reference sequence). This CDR3 has 16 residues.

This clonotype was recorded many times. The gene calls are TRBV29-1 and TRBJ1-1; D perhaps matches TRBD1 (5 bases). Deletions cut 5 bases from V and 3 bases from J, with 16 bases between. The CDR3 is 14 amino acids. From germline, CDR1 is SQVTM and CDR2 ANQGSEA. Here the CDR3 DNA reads TGCAGCGTTCGGGGGGGGGGAAGCGACACTGAAGCTTTCTTT. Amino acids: CSVRGGGSDTEAFF.

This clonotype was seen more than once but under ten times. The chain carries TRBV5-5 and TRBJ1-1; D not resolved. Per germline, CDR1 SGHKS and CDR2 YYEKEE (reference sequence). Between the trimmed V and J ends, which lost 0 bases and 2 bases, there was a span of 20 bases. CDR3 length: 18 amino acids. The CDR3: CASSLAGYRPLLNTEAFF. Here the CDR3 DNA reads TGTGCCAGCAGCTTGGCCGGTTATCGCCCTTTACTTAACACTGAAGCTTTCTTT.

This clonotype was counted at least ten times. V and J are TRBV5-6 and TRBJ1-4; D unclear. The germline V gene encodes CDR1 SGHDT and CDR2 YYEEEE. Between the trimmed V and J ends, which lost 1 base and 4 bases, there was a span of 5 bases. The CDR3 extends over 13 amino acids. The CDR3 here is CASSLQGNEKLFF. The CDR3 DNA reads TGTGCCAGCAGCTTGCAAGGTAATGAAAAACTGTTTTTT.

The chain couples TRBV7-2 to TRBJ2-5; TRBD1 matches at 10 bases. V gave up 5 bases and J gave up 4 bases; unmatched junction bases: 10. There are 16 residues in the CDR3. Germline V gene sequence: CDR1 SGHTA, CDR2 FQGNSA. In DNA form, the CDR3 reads TGTGCCAGCAGCAGGGACAGGGGTACCCCGGGAGAGACCCAGTACTTC. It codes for CASSRDRGTPGETQYF.

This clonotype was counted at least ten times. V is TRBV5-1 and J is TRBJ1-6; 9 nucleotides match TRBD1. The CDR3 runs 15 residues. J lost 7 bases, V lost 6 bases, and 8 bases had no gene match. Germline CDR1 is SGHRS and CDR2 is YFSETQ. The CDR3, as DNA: TGCGCCAGCACTTGGGGGACAGGGCAGAATTCACCCCTCCACTTT. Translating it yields CASTWGTGQNSPLHF. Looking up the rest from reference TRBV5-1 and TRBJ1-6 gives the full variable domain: KAGVTQTPRYLIKTRGQQVTLSCSPISGHRSVSWYQQTPGQGLQFLFEYFSETQRNKGNFPGRFSGRQFSNSRSEMNVSTLELGDSALYLCASTWGTGQNSPLHFGNGTRLTVT.

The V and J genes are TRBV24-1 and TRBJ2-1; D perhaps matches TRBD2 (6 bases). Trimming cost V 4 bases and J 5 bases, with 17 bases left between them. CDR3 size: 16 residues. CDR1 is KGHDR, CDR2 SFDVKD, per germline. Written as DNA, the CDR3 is TGTGCCACCAGTGACCTTAATAGCAGGAGGGACAATGAGCAGTTCTTC. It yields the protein CATSDLNSRRDNEQFF.

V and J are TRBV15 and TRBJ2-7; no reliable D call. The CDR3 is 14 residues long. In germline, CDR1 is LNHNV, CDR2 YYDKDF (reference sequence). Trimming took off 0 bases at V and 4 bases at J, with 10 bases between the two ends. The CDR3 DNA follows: TGTGCCACCAGCAGAGATCGTCGAGGTTACGAGCAGTACTTC. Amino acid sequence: CATSRDRRGYEQYF.

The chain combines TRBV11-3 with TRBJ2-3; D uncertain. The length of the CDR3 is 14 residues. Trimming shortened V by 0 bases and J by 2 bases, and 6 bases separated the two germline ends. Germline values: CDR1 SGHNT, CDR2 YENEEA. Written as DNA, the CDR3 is TGTGCCAGCAGCTTAGATCAGTACACAGATACGCAGTATTTT. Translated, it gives CASSLDQYTDTQYF. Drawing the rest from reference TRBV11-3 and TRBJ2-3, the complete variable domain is EAGVVQSPRYKIIEKKQPVAFWCNPISGHNTLYWYLQNLGQGPELLIRYENEEAVDDSQLPKDRFSAERLKGVDSTLKIQPAELGDSAVYLCASSLDQYTDTQYFGPGTRLTVL.

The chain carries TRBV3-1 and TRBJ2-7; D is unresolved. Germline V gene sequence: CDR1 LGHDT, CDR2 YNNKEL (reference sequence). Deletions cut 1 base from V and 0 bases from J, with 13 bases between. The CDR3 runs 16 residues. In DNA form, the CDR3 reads TGTGCCAGCAGCCAAGTAAGAATAGCTAGCTCCTACGAGCAGTACTTC. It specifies CASSQVRIASSYEQYF.